These 20 T cell receptor beta chains were sequenced from one sample in a study of vaccination effects on CD4 cells after COVID-19. Antigen-specific CD4+ T cells were expanded with viral peptide pools in the ViraFEST assay before sequencing. Cultured cells yielded isolated CD4+ T cells after less than 11 days. None of the vaccinated had previously contracted SARS-CoV-2, and their nucleocapsid antibodies tested negative. Antigens of these TCRs are unknown. The data were produced by immunoSEQ multiplex PCR, yet TCRdb's version contains in-frame clones alone and is incomplete. The sample has approximately 40,000 clones; under 70% are singletons. This specimen was CD4+ T cells from PBMCs cultured with SARS-CoV-2 spike peptides, taken before COVID-19 vaccination. The receptors were sampled from a human donor who received a COVID-19 vaccine.

The chain is built from TRBV5-1 and TRBJ2-7; D tentatively reads TRBD1 or TRBD2 (6 bases each). CDR1 is SGHRS, CDR2 YFSETQ, per germline. V gave up 6 bases and J gave up 5 bases, with 18 bases separating them. The CDR3 length is 14 residues. CDR3 residues: CASNTGRGGDEQYF. The CDR3 region has the DNA TGCGCCAGCAATACAGGGCGGGGAGGTGACGAGCAGTACTTC.

This clone showed up just once. V usage is TRBV27 and J usage is TRBJ2-7; tentative D call: TRBD2 (6 bases). The V end lost 8 bases, the J end lost 3 bases, and 17 bases lay between the germline ends. The length of the CDR3 is 14 residues. In germline, CDR1 is MNHEY, CDR2 SMNVEV (reference sequence). The CDR3, as DNA: TGTGCCAGCCGCTATAGCGGAACTATCTACGAGCAGTACTTC. It codes for CASRYSGTIYEQYF.

The rearrangement joins TRBV6-5 to TRBJ2-5, with 11 bases that match TRBD2. CDR3 length: 16 residues. With V trimmed by 2 bases and J by 1 base, 3 bases remained unmatched. Germline CDR1 is MNHEY and CDR2 is SVGAGI. In nucleotides, the CDR3 is TGTGCCAGCAGTTACCCCACTAGCGGGGGCCAAGAGACCCAGTACTTC. Its protein product is CASSYPTSGGQETQYF.

This rearrangement joins TRBV5-6 to TRBJ1-2, with D unclear. Trimming removed 4 bases from V and 3 bases from J, with 13 bases in between. This CDR3 is built from 14 residues. The V gene's germline CDR1 is SGHDT and CDR2 YYEEEE. In DNA, the CDR3 is TGTGCCAGCAGCCGGACCAGCGGAGACTATGGCTACACCTTC. Encoded protein: CASSRTSGDYGYTF. The full variable domain, with the rest looked up from reference TRBV5-6 and TRBJ1-2, is DAGVTQSPTHLIKTRGQQVTLRCSPKSGHDTVSWYQQALGQGPQFIFQYYEEEERQRGNFPDRFSGHQFPNYSSELNVNALLLGDSALYLCASSRTSGDYGYTFGSGTRLTVV.

The chain couples TRBV30 to TRBJ1-5, with D uncertain. Trimming shortened V by 1 base and J by 9 bases, and 16 bases separated the two germline ends. The CDR3 runs 14 residues. The germline gives CDR1 GTSNPN, CDR2 SVGIG (reference sequence). CDR3 bases: TGTGCCTGGAGTGAGAACAGTCCGACGGGGCCCCAGCATTTT. Translating gives CAWSENSPTGPQHF.

The genes are TRBV5-1 and TRBJ1-1, with D maybe TRBD1 (5 bases). In germline, CDR1 is SGHRS, CDR2 YFSETQ. The CDR3 consists of 14 residues. Trimming pared 4 bases from V and 1 base from J, leaving 11 bases between. The CDR3 protein is CASSPGHPNTEAFF. The CDR3, as DNA: TGCGCCAGCAGCCCAGGACACCCGAACACTGAAGCTTTCTTT.

This chain links TRBV11-2 with TRBJ1-2; D call uncertain. The germline V gene has CDR1 SGHAT and CDR2 FQNNGV. V was shortened by 5 bases and J by 4 bases, with 14 bases between the two germline ends. The CDR3 is made up of 14 amino acids. The chain's CDR3 is CASSPSTPLYGYTF. The CDR3 DNA sequence: TGTGCCAGCAGCCCCTCAACCCCACTCTATGGCTACACCTTC.

The J gene is TRBJ2-7, the V gene TRBV7-2; D perhaps matches TRBD2 (6 bases). This CDR3 is built from 17 residues. Per the germline V gene, CDR1 is SGHTA and CDR2 is FQGNSA. V lost 4 bases and J lost 2, with 21 bases in between. The DNA of the CDR3 is TGTGCCAGCAGCTGGGGGGTGAGGAGGAGTACCGCCTACGAGCAGTACTTC. Translating gives CASSWGVRRSTAYEQYF.

The chain links TRBV20-1 to TRBJ1-4; TRBD1 matches at 11 bases. The CDR3 runs to 19 residues. V shed 3 bases, J shed 3 bases, and the junction held 15 bases outside the gene matches. Germline CDR1 and CDR2: DFQATT and SNEGSKA (reference sequence). The CDR3, as DNA: TGCAGTGCTAGTTCCCCCGTGGGACAGGGGGGTTTTTCTAATGAAAAACTGTTTTTT. It translates to CSASSPVGQGGFSNEKLFF.

There are a few counts of this clone. This chain joins TRBV18 and TRBJ2-7; TRBD1 might be the D (6 bases). This CDR3 contains 14 residues. Trimming took 6 bases from V and 5 from J, leaving 17 bases between them. Germline CDR1 KGHSH, CDR2 LQKENI. The CDR3 nucleotides are TGTGCCAGCTCCGGGACATACGGTGTAGACGAGCAGTACTTC. This translates into CASSGTYGVDEQYF.

The chain employs TRBV19 and TRBJ1-5; 11 bases map to TRBD1. The junction had 13 bases not matched to a gene; V was cut back by 6 bases and J by 6 bases. Germline V lookup: CDR1 LNHDA, CDR2 SQIVND (reference sequence). The CDR3 contains 17 residues. The CDR3 spells CASSTDLGQGAGQPQHF. The CDR3 DNA sequence: TGTGCCAGTAGCACTGACCTCGGACAGGGGGCAGGTCAGCCCCAGCATTTT.

The rearrangement joins TRBV28 to TRBJ1-6, with TRBD1 matching 7 bases. Germline CDR1 is MDHEN and CDR2 is SYDVKM. This CDR3 has 17 amino acids. Trimming removed 6 bases from V and 9 bases from J; junction bases left unmatched: 17. The CDR3 bases are TGTGCCAGCAGCCCTCCTGGCACAGGGGAGGATAGTTCACCCCTCCACTTT. Protein sequence: CASSPPGTGEDSSPLHF. Together with reference TRBV28 and TRBJ1-6, the CDR3 gives the full variable domain: DVKVTQSSRYLVKRTGEKVFLECVQDMDHENMFWYRQDPGLGLRLIYFSYDVKMKEKGDIPEGYSVSREKKERFSLILESASTNQTSMYLCASSPPGTGEDSSPLHFGNGTRLTVT.

This chain joins TRBV6-4 and TRBJ1-3; D not resolved. The CDR3 consists of 15 residues. V lost 6 bases and J lost 0, with 12 bases in between. The germline gives CDR1 MRHNA, CDR2 SNTAGT. The CDR3 loop is CASSRTAFSGNTIYF. CDR3 nucleotide sequence: TGTGCCAGCAGCCGGACGGCGTTCTCTGGAAACACCATATATTTT.

This clone was picked up a small number of times. V and J are TRBV12-3 or TRBV12-4 and TRBJ1-2, with D possibly TRBD1 on 5 matching bases. This CDR3 region has 13 residues. With 6 bases removed from V and 2 bases from J, the gap between germline ends came to 10 bases. CDR3 in amino acids: CASSPEGNYGYTF. CDR3 in DNA: TGTGCCAGCAGCCCGGAGGGGAACTATGGCTACACCTTC.

This rearrangement joins TRBV15 to TRBJ1-3, with D tentatively TRBD1 (5 bases). V was pared by 7 bases and J by 3 bases, with 10 bases between. Germline assignment: CDR1 LNHNV and CDR2 YYDKDF (reference sequence). There are 13 residues in the CDR3. The CDR3 region is CATTDMFGNTIYF. CDR3 nucleotide sequence: TGTGCCACCACGGACATGTTTGGAAACACCATATATTTT. Supplemented by reference TRBV15 and TRBJ1-3, the full variable domain reads DAMVIQNPRYQVTQFGKPVTLSCSQTLNHNVMYWYQQKSSQAPKLLFHYYDKDFNNEADTPDNFQSRRPNTSFCFLDIRSPGLGDTAMYLCATTDMFGNTIYFGEGSWLTVV.

The chain is built from TRBV12-3 or TRBV12-4 and TRBJ1-5; D is uncertain. With 3 bases removed from V and 6 bases from J, the gap between germline ends came to 9 bases. This CDR3 has 13 amino acids. The CDR3 region has the DNA TGTGCCAGCAGTTTTTCCGGGAGTCAGCCCCAGCATTTT. Translation: CASSFSGSQPQHF.

This rearrangement joins TRBV6-6 to TRBJ1-5; possible D gene TRBD1, 6 bases. Trimming cost V 6 bases and J 3 bases, with 12 bases left between them. CDR3 size: 14 residues. The germline V gene encodes CDR1 MNHNY and CDR2 SVGAGI (reference sequence). As DNA, the CDR3 is TGTGCCAGCAGACCACAGGGTTCCAATCAGCCCCAGCATTTT. Protein sequence: CASRPQGSNQPQHF.

The rearrangement uses TRBV5-4 and TRBJ1-2, with D tentatively TRBD1 (5 bases). Germline lookup yields CDR1 SGHNT and CDR2 YYREEE (reference sequence). The CDR3 runs 14 residues. V lost 0 bases, J lost 4 bases, and 10 bases lay in between. The CDR3 region is CASSLAGRVYGYTF. The DNA for the CDR3 is TGTGCCAGCAGCTTGGCGGGACGGGTCTATGGCTACACCTTC.

The chain employs TRBV6-1 and TRBJ1-1; maybe TRBD1 (5 bases). V was clipped by 3 bases and J by 1 base, with 9 bases between them. This CDR3 has 14 residues. Germline CDR1 is MNHNS and CDR2 is SASEGT. For the CDR3, the DNA is TGTGCCAGCAGTGACCTTGGGGCGAACACTGAAGCTTTCTTT. This gives the protein CASSDLGANTEAFF.

This clone came up a few times. The chain employs TRBV4-2 and TRBJ1-1, with D possibly TRBD1 on 6 matching bases. Trimming removed 2 bases from V and 1 base from J, with 11 bases in between. The CDR3 length is 15 residues. Per the germline V gene, CDR1 is LGHNA and CDR2 is YNFKEQ. The CDR3 nucleotides read TGTGCCAGCAGCCAACCGGGACACCGGAACACTGAAGCTTTCTTT. Translating it yields CASSQPGHRNTEAFF.